Each of the 26 T cell receptor beta chains below was sequenced from the same sample in a study of shared clonotypes between healthy human individuals. The naive CD8 population came from CD45RO-negative cells selected for CCR7, without terminally differentiated effector memory CD45RA+ cells. Profiling relied on immunoSEQ multiplex PCR, and the TCRdb table lists in-frame clones only, not all of them. The sample records hundreds of thousands of clones, roughly 98% being singletons. The sample consisted of naive CD8+ T cells sorted from blood. These receptors all come from a man aged 30 to 45 in good health.

The V gene is TRBV7-2, the J gene TRBJ2-5; D gene uncertain. Trimming removed 2 bases from V and 3 bases from J, with 13 bases in between. This CDR3 region has 15 residues. Germline V lookup: CDR1 SGHTA, CDR2 FQGNSA. In DNA, the CDR3 is TGTGCCAGCAGCTTACCGTACTTTATAGAAGAGACCCAGTACTTC. As protein: CASSLPYFIEETQYF.

A note on this clone: An end of the junction differs from the germline gene, which may be a read error. V gene TRBV7-7 combines with J gene TRBJ2-3; TRBD2 matches at 12 bases. CDR1 SSHAT and CDR2 FNYEAQ come from the germline V gene (reference sequence). The length of the CDR3 is 18 residues. The CDR3 bases are TGTGCTAGCAGCTTTCGACTAGCGGGAGTGTCGGGGGAAGATACGCAGTATTTT. This codes for CASSFRLAGVSGEDTQYF.

This chain uses TRBV7-6 with TRBJ1-1; D unclear. V was clipped by 5 bases and J by 2 bases, with 15 bases between them. CDR3 size: 15 residues. CDR1 SGHVS and CDR2 FNYEAQ come from the germline V gene. The CDR3 DNA sequence: TGTGCCAGCAGCCAAGATTGGACGGCAAACACTGAAGCTTTCTTT. Translated, it gives CASSQDWTANTEAFF.

The count of this clone is one. The rearrangement uses TRBV6-1 and TRBJ2-1; 13 nucleotides align to TRBD2. The CDR3 contains 16 residues. The germline V gene has CDR1 MNHNS and CDR2 SASEGT. The V gene end was trimmed by 4 bases and the J gene end by 8 bases; junction bases not matched to a gene: 8. Here the CDR3 reads CASSGRLAGGIDEQFF. The CDR3 DNA is TGTGCCAGCAGTGGCCGACTAGCGGGAGGAATCGATGAGCAGTTCTTC.

The rearrangement joins TRBV7-9 to TRBJ1-1; perhaps TRBD1 as D (5 bases). CDR3 length equals 14 residues. Trimming took 4 bases from V and 5 from J, leaving 14 bases between them. In germline, CDR1 is SEHNR, CDR2 FQNEAQ (reference sequence). The CDR3 reads CASSSTDTGTEAFF. The CDR3 DNA reads TGTGCCAGCAGCTCAACGGACACGGGAACTGAAGCTTTCTTT.

V usage is TRBV6-5 and J usage is TRBJ1-3, with D uncertain. The V end was cut by 8 bases, the J end by 1 base, with 12 bases between. Germline-derived CDR1 and CDR2 are MNHEY and SVGAGI. This CDR3 region has 14 residues. For the CDR3, the DNA is TGTGCCAGCGGAGGGTCCTTATCTGGAAACACCATATATTTT. This codes for CASGGSLSGNTIYF.

The V call is TRBV7-8, the J call TRBJ1-5; TRBD1 is a possible D gene (5 bases). The V and J ends lost 7 bases and 1 base respectively, with 11 bases between them. CDR1 and CDR2 from the germline V gene are SGHVS and FQNEAQ. This CDR3 spans 14 amino acids. The DNA for the CDR3 is TGTGCCAGCACTCGGGGGGGGAGCAATCAGCCCCAGCATTTT. It yields the protein CASTRGGSNQPQHF.

The chain uses TRBV4-2 and TRBJ1-1; perhaps TRBD1 as D (5 bases). The CDR3 runs to 15 residues. Germline V gene lookup returns CDR1 LGHNA and CDR2 YNFKEQ. The V end lost 0 bases, the J end lost 0 bases, and 8 bases lay between the germline ends. CDR3 region: CASSQDKGLNTEAFF. In DNA form, the CDR3 reads TGTGCCAGCAGCCAAGATAAGGGGCTGAACACTGAAGCTTTCTTT.

This chain joins TRBV29-1 and TRBJ2-7; D is undetermined. Trimming left V 5 bases short and J 2 bases short, with 4 bases between. This CDR3 contains 10 residues. The germline CDR1 and CDR2 sequences are SQVTM and ANQGSEA. For the CDR3, the DNA is TGCAGCGTTTATACCTACGAGCAGTACTTC. This codes for CSVYTYEQYF.

As regards this clone: The sample has other DNA sequences that encode this CDR3 too. The chain joins TRBV7-9 to TRBJ2-2; D uncertain. Per germline, CDR1 SEHNR and CDR2 FQNEAQ (reference sequence). The CDR3 sequence is 12 residues long. Trimming took 4 bases from V and 4 from J, leaving 4 bases between them. The CDR3 sequence is CASSSTTGELFF. In nucleotides, the CDR3 is TGTGCCAGCAGCTCAACCACCGGGGAGCTGTTTTTT.

The chain links TRBV7-6 to TRBJ2-3; 7 nucleotides align to TRBD2. Unmatched junction bases numbered 4, after V lost 3 bases and J lost 4 bases. This CDR3 is 14 amino acids long. Germline CDR1 reads SGHVS; CDR2 reads FNYEAQ. CDR3 residues: CASSLGGVADTQYF. DNA of the CDR3: TGTGCCAGCAGCTTGGGGGGGGTCGCAGATACGCAGTATTTT.

This chain joins TRBV10-2 and TRBJ2-1, with TRBD2 matching 12 bases. The germline V gene encodes CDR1 WSHSY and CDR2 SAAADI. This CDR3 contains 15 residues. The trim removed 8 bases at V and 2 bases at J, leaving 4 bases unmatched. The CDR3 DNA follows: TGCGCCAGCCTCGGACTAGCGGGGCCCTACAATGAGCAGTTCTTC. The encoded protein is CASLGLAGPYNEQFF.

This clone has more than one count but fewer than ten. The chain recombines TRBV5-1 with TRBJ2-7; no clear D gene. This CDR3 contains 13 residues. With 0 bases removed from V and 6 bases from J, the gap between germline ends came to 10 bases. From germline, CDR1 is SGHRS and CDR2 YFSETQ. The CDR3 loop reads CASSLAERPEQYF. The CDR3 DNA reads as TGCGCCAGCAGCTTGGCCGAGAGACCCGAGCAGTACTTC.

The V and J genes are TRBV28 and TRBJ2-2; possibly TRBD2 for D (6 bases). Germline loops: CDR1 MDHEN, CDR2 SYDVKM. The V end lost 1 base, the J end lost 2 bases, and 8 bases lay between the germline ends. The CDR3 covers 15 residues. The CDR3 DNA is TGTGCCAGCAGTTTATTAGCGGTTAACACCGGGGAGCTGTTTTTT. Amino acids: CASSLLAVNTGELFF.

The chain has TRBV2 and TRBJ2-4, with unresolved D. There are 12 residues in the CDR3. CDR1 is SNHLY and CDR2 is FYNNEI in the germline V gene. The ends were cut back, 6 bases at V and 1 base at J, with 4 bases in the middle. CDR3 in DNA: TGTGCCAGCAGGGGGGCCAAAAACATTCAGTACTTC. Translated: CASRGAKNIQYF.

The V call is TRBV10-3, the J call TRBJ2-7, with D tentatively TRBD1 (6 bases). CDR3 length equals 17 residues. Trimming took 5 bases from V and 2 from J, leaving 22 bases between them. Germline V CDR1 and CDR2: ENHRY, SYGVKD. In DNA form, the CDR3 reads TGTGCCATCAGTCCTACGTCACAGGGACGTGGGACCTACGAGCAGTACTTC. It specifies CAISPTSQGRGTYEQYF.

The V gene is TRBV28, the J gene TRBJ2-3, with 9 nucleotides matching TRBD2. CDR1 and CDR2 (germline): MDHEN, SYDVKM. CDR3 length: 17 amino acids. The V gene end was trimmed by 4 bases and the J gene end by 2 bases; junction bases not matched to a gene: 10. This CDR3 reads CASSSPLLAGLTDTQYF. Written as DNA, the CDR3 is TGTGCCAGCAGTTCCCCCCTCCTAGCGGGACTCACAGATACGCAGTATTTT.

The CDR3 is CASEGQSSYEQYF. The CDR3 coding sequence is TGTGCCAGCGAGGGACAGAGCTCCTACGAGCAGTACTTC. The rearrangement uses TRBV6-1 and TRBJ2-7; TRBD1 aligns across 7 bases. This CDR3 is built from 13 residues. The trim removed 8 bases at V and 0 bases at J, leaving 4 bases unmatched. Germline-derived CDR1 and CDR2 are MNHNS and SASEGT.

The J gene is TRBJ1-4, the V gene TRBV7-9; D uncertain. Trimming removed 5 bases at V and 0 bases at J, with 4 bases between. The CDR3 has 13 residues. Germline V gene data show CDR1 as SEHNR and CDR2 as FQNEAQ (reference sequence). CDR3 loop: CASSLTTNEKLFF. The CDR3 DNA reads TGTGCCAGCAGCCTAACAACTAATGAAAAACTGTTTTTT.

The chain combines TRBV4-1 with TRBJ2-7, with TRBD1 matching 10 bases. The CDR3 spans 16 residues. V dropped 1 base and J dropped 5; count of bases not matched to a gene: 8. Germline V lookup: CDR1 MGHRA, CDR2 YSYEKL. This CDR3 reads CASSQGGDRGVDEQYF. The CDR3 DNA reads as TGCGCCAGCAGCCAAGGCGGGGACAGGGGAGTCGACGAGCAGTACTTC.

The rearrangement joins TRBV5-6 to TRBJ1-1; D perhaps matches TRBD1 (5 bases). Trimming pared 3 bases from V and 3 bases from J, leaving 12 bases between. The CDR3 runs 14 residues. In germline, CDR1 is SGHDT, CDR2 YYEEEE. In nucleotides, the CDR3 is TGTGCCAGCAGCTCTAGGGGCCGTTACACTGAAGCTTTCTTT. This encodes CASSSRGRYTEAFF.

This chain uses TRBV19 with TRBJ1-1; TRBD1 aligns across 7 bases. Trimming at V came to 7 bases and at J to 0 bases, leaving 11 bases not matched to a gene. This CDR3 contains 16 residues. Germline values: CDR1 LNHDA, CDR2 SQIVND (reference sequence). CDR3 amino acids: CASISLGGPMNTEAFF. The CDR3 DNA reads TGTGCCAGTATTAGTCTAGGGGGCCCTATGAACACTGAAGCTTTCTTT.

A single count supports this clone. The V and J genes are TRBV29-1 and TRBJ2-3; D not certain. V was trimmed by 6 bases and J by 2 bases, leaving 6 bases between them. Germline V CDR1 and CDR2: SQVTM, ANQGSEA. The CDR3 length is 11 residues. In DNA, the CDR3 is TGCAGCGTAGACTTCACAGATACGCAGTATTTT. Translating it yields CSVDFTDTQYF.

The V and J genes are TRBV7-9 and TRBJ2-7, with a possible D match to TRBD2 (6 bases). The CDR3 has 14 amino acids. CDR1 is SEHNR, CDR2 FQNEAQ, per germline (reference sequence). The V end was cut by 3 bases, the J end by 3 bases, with 12 bases between. CDR3 sequence (DNA): TGTGCCAGCAGCTTCTTCCCTAGCGACTACGAGCAGTACTTC. Residues: CASSFFPSDYEQYF.

The chain joins TRBV7-9 to TRBJ2-7; D remains unclear. With 2 bases removed from V and 2 bases from J, the gap between germline ends came to 10 bases. The CDR3 has 14 amino acids. Per germline, CDR1 SEHNR and CDR2 FQNEAQ (reference sequence). The chain's CDR3 is CASSLNMATYEQYF. Here the CDR3 DNA reads TGTGCCAGCAGCTTAAACATGGCGACCTACGAGCAGTACTTC.

V gene TRBV6-4 combines with J gene TRBJ2-1; no definite D call. CDR1 and CDR2 (germline): MRHNA, SNTAGT. V shed 2 bases and J shed 3 bases, with 2 bases lying between them. The CDR3 is 12 residues long. This CDR3 is CASSDSYNEQFF. The CDR3 DNA sequence: TGTGCCAGCAGTGACAGCTACAATGAGCAGTTCTTC.